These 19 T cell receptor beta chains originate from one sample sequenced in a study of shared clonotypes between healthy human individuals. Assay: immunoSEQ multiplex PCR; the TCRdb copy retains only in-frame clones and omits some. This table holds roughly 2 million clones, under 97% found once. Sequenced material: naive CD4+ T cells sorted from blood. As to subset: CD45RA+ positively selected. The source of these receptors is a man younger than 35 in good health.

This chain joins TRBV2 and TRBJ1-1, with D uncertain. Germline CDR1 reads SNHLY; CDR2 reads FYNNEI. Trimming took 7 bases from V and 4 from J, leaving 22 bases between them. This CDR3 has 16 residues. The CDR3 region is CASTTDAEVLSTEAFF. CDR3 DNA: TGTGCCAGCACAACGGACGCGGAGGTTTTGAGCACTGAAGCTTTCTTT. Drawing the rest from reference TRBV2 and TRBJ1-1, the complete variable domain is EPEVTQTPSHQVTQMGQEVILRCVPISNHLYFYWYRQILGQKVEFLVSFYNNEISEKSEIFDDQFSVERPDGSNFTLKIRSTKLEDSAMYFCASTTDAEVLSTEAFFGQGTRLTVV.

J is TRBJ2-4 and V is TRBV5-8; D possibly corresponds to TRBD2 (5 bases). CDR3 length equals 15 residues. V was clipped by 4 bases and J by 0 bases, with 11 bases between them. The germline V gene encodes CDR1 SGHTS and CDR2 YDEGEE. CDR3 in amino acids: CASSGSSLAKNIQYF. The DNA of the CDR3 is TGTGCCAGCAGCGGGAGCTCATTAGCCAAAAACATTCAGTACTTC.

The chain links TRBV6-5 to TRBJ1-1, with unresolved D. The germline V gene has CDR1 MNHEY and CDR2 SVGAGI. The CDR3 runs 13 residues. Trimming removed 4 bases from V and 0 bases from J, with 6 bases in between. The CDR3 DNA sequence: TGTGCCAGCAGTTCCGTCATGAACACTGAAGCTTTCTTT. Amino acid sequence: CASSSVMNTEAFF.

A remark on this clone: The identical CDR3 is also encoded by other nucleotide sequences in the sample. The CDR3 nucleotides read TGTGCCAGCAGCTCGGGACAGGGGAACACCGGGGAGCTGTTTTTT. Protein: CASSSGQGNTGELFF. J is TRBJ2-2 and V is TRBV7-9; TRBD1 matches at 9 bases. Germline lookup yields CDR1 SEHNR and CDR2 FQNEAQ (reference sequence). This CDR3 has 15 residues. Unmatched junction bases numbered 1, after V lost 4 bases and J lost 1 base.

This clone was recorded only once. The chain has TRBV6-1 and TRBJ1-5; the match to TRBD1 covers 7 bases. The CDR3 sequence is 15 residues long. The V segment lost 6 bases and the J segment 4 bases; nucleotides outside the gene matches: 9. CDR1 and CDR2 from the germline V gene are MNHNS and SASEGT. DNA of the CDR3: TGTGCCAGCAGCCGGGACAGCCTGCCTAATCAGCCCCAGCATTTT. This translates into CASSRDSLPNQPQHF.

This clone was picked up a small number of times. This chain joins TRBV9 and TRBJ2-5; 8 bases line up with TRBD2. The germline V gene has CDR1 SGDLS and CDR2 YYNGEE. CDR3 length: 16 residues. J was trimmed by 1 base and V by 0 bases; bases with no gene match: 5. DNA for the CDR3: TGTGCCAGCAGCGTAGGGGCTAGCGGGTCCCAAGAGACCCAGTACTTC. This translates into CASSVGASGSQETQYF.

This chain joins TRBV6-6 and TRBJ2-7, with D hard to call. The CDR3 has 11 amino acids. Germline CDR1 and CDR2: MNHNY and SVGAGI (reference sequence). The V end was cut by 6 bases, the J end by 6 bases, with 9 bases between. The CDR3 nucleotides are TGTGCCAGCAGCACCTGGGGCGAGCAGTACTTC. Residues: CASSTWGEQYF.

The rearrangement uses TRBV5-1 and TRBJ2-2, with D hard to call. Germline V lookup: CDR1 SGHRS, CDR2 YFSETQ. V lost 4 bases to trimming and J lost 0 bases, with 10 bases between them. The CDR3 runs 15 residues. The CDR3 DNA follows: TGCGCCAGCAGCCCCCTAGACCCGAACACCGGGGAGCTGTTTTTT. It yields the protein CASSPLDPNTGELFF.

This CDR3 reads CASSNGTGANQPQHF. As DNA, the CDR3 is TGCGCCAGCAGTAACGGGACAGGGGCCAATCAGCCCCAGCATTTT. This chain uses TRBV23-1 with TRBJ1-5, with 10 bases identical to TRBD1. TRBV23-1 is an open reading frame, and its role is uncertain. This CDR3 contains 15 residues. With 5 bases clipped from V and 3 bases from J, the junction kept 4 bases outside the gene matches.

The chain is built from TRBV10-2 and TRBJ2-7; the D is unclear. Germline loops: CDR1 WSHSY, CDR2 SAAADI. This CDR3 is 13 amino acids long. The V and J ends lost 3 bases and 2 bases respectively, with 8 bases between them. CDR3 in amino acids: CASSDPAAYEQYF. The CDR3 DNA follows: TGCGCCAGCAGTGACCCGGCGGCCTACGAGCAGTACTTC.

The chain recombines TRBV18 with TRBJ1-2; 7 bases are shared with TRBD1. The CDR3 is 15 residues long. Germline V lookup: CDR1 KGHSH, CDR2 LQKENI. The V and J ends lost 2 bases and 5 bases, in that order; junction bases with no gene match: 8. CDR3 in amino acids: CASSPGQASFYGYTF. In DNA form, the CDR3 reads TGTGCCAGCTCACCAGGACAGGCCAGTTTTTATGGCTACACCTTC.

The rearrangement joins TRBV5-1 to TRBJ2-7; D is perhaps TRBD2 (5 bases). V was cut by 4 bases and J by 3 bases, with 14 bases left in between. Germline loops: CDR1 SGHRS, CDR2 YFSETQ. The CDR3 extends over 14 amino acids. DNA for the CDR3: TGCGCCAGCAGCGTGGACTCGACGAGCTACGAGCAGTACTTC. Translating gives CASSVDSTSYEQYF.

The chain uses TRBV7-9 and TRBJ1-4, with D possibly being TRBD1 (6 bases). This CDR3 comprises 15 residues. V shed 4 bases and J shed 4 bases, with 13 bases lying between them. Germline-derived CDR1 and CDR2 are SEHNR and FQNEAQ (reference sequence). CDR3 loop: CASSWWTEDNEKLFF. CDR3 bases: TGTGCCAGCAGCTGGTGGACAGAAGATAATGAAAAACTGTTTTTT.

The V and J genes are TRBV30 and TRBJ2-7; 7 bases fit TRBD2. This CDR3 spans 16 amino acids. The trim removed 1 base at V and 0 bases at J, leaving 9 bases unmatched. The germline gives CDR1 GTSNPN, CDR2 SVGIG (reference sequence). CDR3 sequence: CAWSGNTRDYSYEQYF. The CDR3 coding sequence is TGTGCCTGGAGTGGAAACACCCGGGACTACTCCTACGAGCAGTACTTC.

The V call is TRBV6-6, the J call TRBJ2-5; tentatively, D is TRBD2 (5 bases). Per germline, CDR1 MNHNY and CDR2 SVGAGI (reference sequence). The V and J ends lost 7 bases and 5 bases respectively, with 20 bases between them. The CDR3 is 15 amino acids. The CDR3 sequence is CASTREGGGSETQYF. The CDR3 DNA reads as TGTGCCAGCACTCGTGAGGGCGGTGGTAGTGAGACCCAGTACTTC.

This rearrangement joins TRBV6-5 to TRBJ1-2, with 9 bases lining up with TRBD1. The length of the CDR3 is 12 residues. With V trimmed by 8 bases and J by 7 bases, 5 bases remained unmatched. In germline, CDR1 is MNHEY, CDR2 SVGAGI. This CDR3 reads CASRQGEAGYTF. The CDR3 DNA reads TGTGCCAGCCGACAGGGGGAGGCTGGCTACACCTTC.

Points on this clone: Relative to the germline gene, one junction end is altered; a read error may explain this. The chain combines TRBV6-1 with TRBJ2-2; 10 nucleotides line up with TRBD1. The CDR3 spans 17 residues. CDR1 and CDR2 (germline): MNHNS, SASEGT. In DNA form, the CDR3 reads TGTGCCAGCAGTGCAAGACAGGGGGCGAGTGGCACCGGGAAGCTGTTTTTT. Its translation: CASSARQGASGTGKLFF.

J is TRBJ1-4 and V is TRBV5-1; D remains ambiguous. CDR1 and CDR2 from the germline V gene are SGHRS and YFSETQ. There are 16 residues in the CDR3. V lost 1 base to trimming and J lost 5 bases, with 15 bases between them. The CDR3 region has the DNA TGCGCCAGCAGCTTGCAAGGCCCAGGCGGCAATGAAAAACTGTTTTTT. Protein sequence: CASSLQGPGGNEKLFF.

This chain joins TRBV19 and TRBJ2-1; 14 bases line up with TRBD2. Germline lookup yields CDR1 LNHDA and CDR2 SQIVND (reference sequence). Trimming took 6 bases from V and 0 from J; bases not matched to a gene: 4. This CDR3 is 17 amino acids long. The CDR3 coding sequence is TGTGCCAGTAGATCCGGGACTAGCGGGAGCTCCTACAATGAGCAGTTCTTC. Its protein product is CASRSGTSGSSYNEQFF.